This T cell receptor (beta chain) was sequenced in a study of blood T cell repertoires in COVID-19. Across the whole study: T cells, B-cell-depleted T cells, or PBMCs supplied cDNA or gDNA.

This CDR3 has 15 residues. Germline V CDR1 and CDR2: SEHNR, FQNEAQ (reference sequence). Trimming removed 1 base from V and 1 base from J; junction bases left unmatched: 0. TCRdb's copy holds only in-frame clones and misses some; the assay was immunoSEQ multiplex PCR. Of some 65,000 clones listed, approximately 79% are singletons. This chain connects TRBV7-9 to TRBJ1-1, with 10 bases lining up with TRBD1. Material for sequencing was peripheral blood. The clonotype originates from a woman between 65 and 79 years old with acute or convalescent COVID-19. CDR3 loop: CASSLGDRGNTEAFF. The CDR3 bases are TGTGCCAGCAGCTTAGGGGACAGGGGGAACACTGAAGCTTTCTTT.